The 2 T cell receptor beta chains below come from one sample, sequenced in a study of chemoradiotherapy in HPV16-positive cancers. Profiling relied on immunoSEQ multiplex PCR, and the TCRdb table lists in-frame clones only, not all of them. The sample consists of about 5,600 clones, 80% to 90% of them appearing once. The starting material was tumor tissue, obtained from a patient who underwent chemoradiotherapy. These receptors were taken from a human donor with HPV-associated anogenital cancer.

The chain combines TRBV6-5 with TRBJ1-3; D is possibly TRBD1 (5 bases). Trimming pared 7 bases from V and 3 bases from J, leaving 13 bases between. The germline V gene has CDR1 MNHEY and CDR2 SVGAGI. CDR3 length: 14 residues. This CDR3 is CASTGQGDGNTIYF. CDR3 coding DNA: TGTGCCAGCACGGGTCAGGGAGATGGAAACACCATATATTTT.

The chain combines TRBV30 with TRBJ2-3; 7 nucleotides align to TRBD1. Germline V gives CDR1 GTSNPN, CDR2 SVGIG (reference sequence). Losses at the gene ends were 5 bases for V and 2 bases for J; bases not matched to a gene: 16. This CDR3 spans 17 amino acids. The CDR3 here is CAWLRDRFLSSTDTQYF. The CDR3 DNA reads TGTGCCTGGCTCCGGGACAGATTCCTCTCCTCCACAGATACGCAGTATTTT.